This T cell receptor beta chain originates from a study of graft-versus-host responses after intestinal transplantation. Study findings and constraints: Allografts of one patient group, those with graft-donor T cell macrochimerism, had high graft-versus-host to host-versus-graft clonal ratios.

Clones were read by immunoSEQ multiplex PCR, and TCRdb kept only the in-frame ones, dropping some. The sample includes 90,000 to 150,000 clones, 80% to 95% of them seen just once. Notes on this clone: What it binds is not known.

The CDR3 length is 13 residues. V was pared by 8 bases and J by 5 bases, with 8 bases of the junction left unmatched. The V gene's germline CDR1 is LNHDA and CDR2 SQIVND (reference sequence). The material was unstimulated CD4+ T cells sorted from spleen or lymph node cells, obtained before intestinal transplant. This rearrangement joins TRBV19 to TRBJ1-1, with 7 positions matching TRBD1. The sequence was obtained from a human donor who received an intestinal transplant. The CDR3 loop reads CASCTGVGTEAFF. In nucleotides, the CDR3 is TGTGCCAGTTGCACAGGGGTAGGGACTGAAGCTTTCTTT.